A selection of T cell receptor beta chains follows, all from one sample in a study of CD8 T cells in ankylosing spondylitis. From the 5' RACE reads, TCRdb called clonotypes with MiXCR, one entry per CDR3 protein. The data contain 250,000 or so distinct CDR3 sequences, around 11% of them singletons. Sequencing was done on a sample of blood, either unsorted or a sorted T cell fraction (not recorded which). The source of these receptors is a male donor with ankylosing spondylitis or in good health (not recorded which). The CDR3 runs from the conserved cysteine through the conserved F or W. Each record gives: D gene, V gene, J gene, clone size, CDR3 protein, CDR3 DNA. A D gene is named only where the DNA matches it firmly. Where a row states a size, it is once, few, many or the class of an expanded clone; other rows omit it.

NA	TRBV18	TRBJ1-4	NA	CASSPRVSPTTNEKLFF	TGTGCCAGCTCACCAAGGGTGTCGCCTACTACTAATGAAAAACTGTTTTTT
NA	TRBV21-1	TRBJ2-7	many	CASTPVPKTPTSAIDYEQYF	TGTGCCAGCACCCCTGTCCCGAAAACCCCGACTAGCGCGATAGACTACGAGCAGTACTTC
TRBD1	TRBV29-1	TRBJ1-4	many	CSVLDRGSGKLFF	TGCAGCGTTCTTGACAGGGGAAGTGGAAAACTGTTTTTT
NA	TRBV7-8	TRBJ1-1	NA	CASSLASTAWDAFF	TGTGCCAGCAGCTTAGCTAGTACGGCTTGGGACGCTTTCTTT
TRBD2	TRBV7-2	TRBJ2-5	many	CASSLVAGGPGETQYF	TGTGCCAGCAGCTTAGTAGCGGGAGGGCCGGGAGAGACCCAGTACTTC
TRBD1	TRBV10-3	TRBJ1-4	many	CAISPGTAEEKLFF	TGTGCCATCAGTCCCGGGACAGCGGAAGAAAAACTGTTTTTT
TRBD2	TRBV5-5	TRBJ2-3	many	CASSLAGTSGTDTQYF	TGTGCCAGCAGCTTGGCCGGGACTAGCGGCACAGATACGCAGTATTTT
TRBD1	TRBV18	TRBJ2-7	few	CASSPGTESKQYF	TGTGCCAGCTCACCCGGGACAGAGAGCAAGCAGTACTTC
TRBD1	TRBV10-3	TRBJ1-1	many	CAISVEGADTEAFF	TGTGCCATCAGTGTGGAGGGGGCTGACACTGAAGCTTTCTTT
TRBD1	TRBV9	TRBJ2-5	many	CASSATGEQETQYF	TGTGCCAGCAGCGCTACAGGGGAGCAAGAGACCCAGTACTTC
NA	TRBV12-3/TRBV12-4	TRBJ1-5	many	CASSRSLKEPQHF	TGTGCCAGCAGCCGGAGCCTGAAGGAGCCCCAGCATTTT
TRBD2	TRBV19	TRBJ2-1	few	CASSGTISYNEQFF	TGTGCCAGCTCCGGGACTATCTCCTACAATGAGCAGTTCTTC
NA	TRBV28	TRBJ2-3	many	CASRRGLGLLTDTQYF	TGTGCCAGCAGAAGGGGCCTCGGACTTCTCACAGATACGCAGTATTTT
NA	TRBV7-6	TRBJ2-1	many	CASSLLRGMQFF	TGTGCCAGCAGCTTATTGAGGGGCATGCAGTTCTTC
NA	TRBV5-1	TRBJ2-2	many	CASSPQGSAGELFF	TGCGCCAGCAGCCCACAGGGTTCCGCCGGGGAGCTGTTTTTT
NA	TRBV7-2	TRBJ2-1	many	CASSYHPSSNEQFF	TGTGCCAGCAGCTACCACCCCTCTAGCAATGAGCAGTTCTTC
NA	TRBV10-1	TRBJ2-7	NA	CASSESGARIQQYF	TGCGCCAGCAGTGAATCAGGGGCTCGGATCCAGCAGTACTTC
TRBD2	TRBV20-1	TRBJ2-3	many	CSACRTSADTQYF	TGCAGTGCTTGCCGGACTAGCGCAGATACGCAGTATTTT
NA	TRBV9	TRBJ1-1	few	CASSVAGHTEAFF	TGTGCCAGCAGCGTAGCTGGGCACACTGAAGCTTTCTTT
NA	TRBV29-1	TRBJ2-7	many	CSVFYLDEQYF	TGCAGCGTTTTTTACTTGGACGAGCAGTACTTC
TRBD1	TRBV7-8	TRBJ1-2	NA	CASSTRTGDPSGYTF	TGTGCCAGCAGCACGAGGACAGGGGACCCGAGCGGCTACACCTTC
NA	TRBV18	TRBJ2-5	NA	CASSLFVGQETQYF	TGTGCCAGCTCACTGTTCGTCGGCCAAGAGACCCAGTACTTC
NA	TRBV10-3	TRBJ1-3	NA	CAMGSGNTIYF	TGTGCCATGGGATCTGGAAACACCATATATTTT
NA	TRBV20-1	TRBJ2-1	many	CSASSHNEQFF	TGCAGTGCTAGTTCGCACAATGAGCAGTTCTTC
NA	TRBV11-3	TRBJ2-5	few	CASSRGSRETQYF	TGTGCCAGCAGCCGGGGGTCGAGGGAGACCCAGTACTTC
NA	TRBV6-5	TRBJ2-1	many	CASSYQDGEFRQFF	TGTGCCAGCAGTTACCAGGACGGGGAGTTTCGGCAGTTCTTC
TRBD1	TRBV5-6	TRBJ2-1	many	CASSLLDRSNSEQFF	TGTGCCAGCAGCTTGTTGGACAGGAGTAATAGTGAGCAGTTCTTC
NA	TRBV5-1	TRBJ1-5	many	CASSLGRRGEGQPQHF	TGCGCCAGCAGCTTGGGACGTCGGGGAGAGGGCCAGCCCCAGCATTTT